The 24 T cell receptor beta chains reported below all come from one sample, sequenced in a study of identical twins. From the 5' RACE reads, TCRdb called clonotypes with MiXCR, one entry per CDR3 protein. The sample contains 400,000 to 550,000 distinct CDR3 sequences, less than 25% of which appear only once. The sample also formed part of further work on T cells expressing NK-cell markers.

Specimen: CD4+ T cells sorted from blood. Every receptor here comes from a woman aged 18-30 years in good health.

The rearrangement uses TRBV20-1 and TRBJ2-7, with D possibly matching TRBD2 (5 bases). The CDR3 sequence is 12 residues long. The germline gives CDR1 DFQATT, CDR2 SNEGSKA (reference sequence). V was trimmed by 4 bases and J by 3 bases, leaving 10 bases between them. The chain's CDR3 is CSAKMGVYEQYF. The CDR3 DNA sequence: TGCAGTGCTAAAATGGGAGTCTACGAGCAGTACTTC.

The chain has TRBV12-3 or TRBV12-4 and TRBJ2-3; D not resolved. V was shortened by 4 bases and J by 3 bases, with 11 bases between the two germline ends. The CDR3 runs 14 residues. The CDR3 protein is CASSWALGTDTQYF. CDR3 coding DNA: TGTGCCAGCAGTTGGGCGTTGGGGACAGATACGCAGTATTTT.

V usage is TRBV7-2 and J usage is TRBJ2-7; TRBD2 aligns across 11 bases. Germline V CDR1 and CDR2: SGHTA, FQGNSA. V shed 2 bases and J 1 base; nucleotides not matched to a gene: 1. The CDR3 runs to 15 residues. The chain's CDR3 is CASSLRLAGSYEQYF. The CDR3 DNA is TGTGCCAGCAGCTTACGACTAGCGGGATCCTACGAGCAGTACTTC. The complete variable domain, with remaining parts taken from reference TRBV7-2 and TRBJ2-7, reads GAGVSQSPSNKVTEKGKDVELRCDPISGHTALYWYRQSLGQGLEFLIYFQGNSAPDKSGLPSDRFSAERTGGSVSTLTIQRTQQEDSAVYLCASSLRLAGSYEQYFGPGTRLTVT.

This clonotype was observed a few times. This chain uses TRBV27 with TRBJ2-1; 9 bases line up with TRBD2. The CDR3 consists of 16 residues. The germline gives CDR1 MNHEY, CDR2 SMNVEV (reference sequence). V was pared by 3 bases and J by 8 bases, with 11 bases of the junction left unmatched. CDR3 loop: CASSFRYAGGRHEQFF. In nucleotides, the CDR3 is TGTGCCAGCAGTTTTAGATATGCGGGAGGGCGCCATGAGCAGTTCTTC.

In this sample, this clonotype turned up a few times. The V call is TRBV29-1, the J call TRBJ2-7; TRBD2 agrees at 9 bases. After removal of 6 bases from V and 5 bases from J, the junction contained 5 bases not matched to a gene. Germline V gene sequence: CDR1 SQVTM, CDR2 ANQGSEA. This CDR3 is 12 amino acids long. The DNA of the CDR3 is TGCAGCGTGGTAGCGGGAGTAGACGAGCAGTACTTC. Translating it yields CSVVAGVDEQYF.

The CDR3 region is CASSWGLGGDEQFF. The CDR3 DNA follows: TGCGCCAGCAGCTGGGGACTAGGAGGCGATGAGCAGTTCTTC. The V call is TRBV5-1, the J call TRBJ2-1; 8 bases match TRBD2. V shed 3 bases, J shed 8 bases, and the junction held 7 bases outside the gene matches. The CDR3 runs to 14 residues. In germline, CDR1 is SGHRS, CDR2 YFSETQ. The full variable domain, its missing parts supplied by reference TRBV5-1 and TRBJ2-1, is KAGVTQTPRYLIKTRGQQVTLSCSPISGHRSVSWYQQTPGQGLQFLFEYFSETQRNKGNFPGRFSGRQFSNSRSEMNVSTLELGDSALYLCASSWGLGGDEQFFGPGTRLTVL.

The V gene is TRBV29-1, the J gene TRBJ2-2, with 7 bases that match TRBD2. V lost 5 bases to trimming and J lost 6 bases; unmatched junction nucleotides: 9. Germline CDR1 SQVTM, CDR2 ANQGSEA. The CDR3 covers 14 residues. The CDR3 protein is CSVQVLGGAGELFF. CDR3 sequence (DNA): TGCAGCGTTCAGGTTTTGGGGGGGGCCGGGGAGCTGTTTTTT.

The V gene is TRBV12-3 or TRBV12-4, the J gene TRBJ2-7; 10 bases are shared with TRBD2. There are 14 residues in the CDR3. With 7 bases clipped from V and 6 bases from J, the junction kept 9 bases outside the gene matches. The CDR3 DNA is TGTGCCAGCAAACCGAGCGGGAGGGTAGGCGAGCAGTACTTC. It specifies CASKPSGRVGEQYF.

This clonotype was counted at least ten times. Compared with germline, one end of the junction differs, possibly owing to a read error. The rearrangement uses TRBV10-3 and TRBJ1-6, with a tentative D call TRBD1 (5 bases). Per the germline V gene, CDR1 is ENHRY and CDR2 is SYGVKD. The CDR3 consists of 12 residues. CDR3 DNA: TGTGCCATCAGTGAGTTCCCGGGGACTCCATTCTTT. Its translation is CAISEFPGTPFF.

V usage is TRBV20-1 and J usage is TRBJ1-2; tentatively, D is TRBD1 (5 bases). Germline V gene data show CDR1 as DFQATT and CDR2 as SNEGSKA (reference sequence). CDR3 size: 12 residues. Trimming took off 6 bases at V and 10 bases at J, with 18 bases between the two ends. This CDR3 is CSAIDTGLDYTF. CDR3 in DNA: TGCAGTGCCATCGACACAGGATTAGACTACACCTTC.

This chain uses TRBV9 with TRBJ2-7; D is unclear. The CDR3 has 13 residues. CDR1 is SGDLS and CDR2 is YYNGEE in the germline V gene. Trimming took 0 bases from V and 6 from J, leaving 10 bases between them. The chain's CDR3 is CASSVAVVGEQYF. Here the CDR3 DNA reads TGTGCCAGCAGCGTAGCAGTGGTGGGCGAGCAGTACTTC.

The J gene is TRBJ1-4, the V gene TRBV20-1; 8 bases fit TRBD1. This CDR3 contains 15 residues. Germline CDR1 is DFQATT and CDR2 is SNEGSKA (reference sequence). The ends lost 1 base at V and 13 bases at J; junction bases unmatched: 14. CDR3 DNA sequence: TGCAGTGCTAGAGTATTAACAGGGGGGCTAATAAGACTGTTTTTT. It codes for CSARVLTGGLIRLFF.

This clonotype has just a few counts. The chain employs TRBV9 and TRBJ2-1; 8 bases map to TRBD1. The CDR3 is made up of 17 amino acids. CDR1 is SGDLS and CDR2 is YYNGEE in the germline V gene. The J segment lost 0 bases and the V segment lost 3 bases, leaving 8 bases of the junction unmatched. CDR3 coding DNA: TGTGCCAGCAGCGAACATTCCGGGACAGGCTCCTACAATGAGCAGTTCTTC. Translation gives CASSEHSGTGSYNEQFF. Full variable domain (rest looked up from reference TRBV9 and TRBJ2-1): DSGVTQTPKHLITATGQRVTLRCSPRSGDLSVYWYQQSLDQGLQFLIQYYNGEERAKGNILERFSAQQFPDLHSELNLSSLELGDSALYFCASSEHSGTGSYNEQFFGPGTRLTVL.

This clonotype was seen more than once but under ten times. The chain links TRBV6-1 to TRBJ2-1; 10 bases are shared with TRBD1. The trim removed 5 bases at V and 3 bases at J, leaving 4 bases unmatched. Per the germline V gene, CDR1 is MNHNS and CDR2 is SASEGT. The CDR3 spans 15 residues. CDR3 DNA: TGTGCCAGCAGTCGGACAGGGGGAGGCTACAATGAGCAGTTCTTC. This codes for CASSRTGGGYNEQFF.

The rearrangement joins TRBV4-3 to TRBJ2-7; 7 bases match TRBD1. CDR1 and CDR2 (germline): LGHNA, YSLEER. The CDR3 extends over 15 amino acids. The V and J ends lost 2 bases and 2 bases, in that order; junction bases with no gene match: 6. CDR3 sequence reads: CASSQIYRGPYEQYF. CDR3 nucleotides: TGCGCCAGCAGCCAAATTTACAGGGGACCCTACGAGCAGTACTTC.

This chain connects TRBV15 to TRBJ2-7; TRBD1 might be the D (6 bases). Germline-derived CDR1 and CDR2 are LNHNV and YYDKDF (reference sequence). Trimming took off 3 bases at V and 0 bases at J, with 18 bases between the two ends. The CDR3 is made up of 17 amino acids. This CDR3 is CATSSDLTGTLSYEQYF. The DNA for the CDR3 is TGTGCCACCAGCAGCGACTTAACAGGGACCCTCTCCTACGAGCAGTACTTC.

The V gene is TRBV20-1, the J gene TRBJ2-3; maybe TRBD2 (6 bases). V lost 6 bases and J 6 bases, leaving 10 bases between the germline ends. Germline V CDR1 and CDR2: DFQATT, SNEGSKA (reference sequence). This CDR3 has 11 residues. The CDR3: CSAGRWDTQYF. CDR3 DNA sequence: TGCAGTGCGGGGAGGTGGGATACGCAGTATTTT.

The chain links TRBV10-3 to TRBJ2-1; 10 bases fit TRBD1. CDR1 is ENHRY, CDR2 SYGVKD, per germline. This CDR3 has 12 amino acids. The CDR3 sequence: CGTGGDYNEQFF. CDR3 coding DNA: TGTGGGACAGGGGGAGACTACAATGAGCAGTTCTTC.

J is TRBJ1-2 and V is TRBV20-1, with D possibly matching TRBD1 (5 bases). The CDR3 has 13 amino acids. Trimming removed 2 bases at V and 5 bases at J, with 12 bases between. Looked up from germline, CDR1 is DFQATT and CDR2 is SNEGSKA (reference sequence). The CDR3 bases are TGCAGTGCTAGACAGGGTGTGGAGTATGGCTACACCTTC. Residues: CSARQGVEYGYTF.

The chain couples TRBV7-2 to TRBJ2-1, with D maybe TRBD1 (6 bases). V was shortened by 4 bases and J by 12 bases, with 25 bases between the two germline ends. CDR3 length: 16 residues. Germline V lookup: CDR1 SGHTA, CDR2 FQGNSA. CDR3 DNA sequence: TGTGCCAGCAGCTCTTACAGGACAGCCGTCCGCCATGGGCAGTTCTTC. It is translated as CASSSYRTAVRHGQFF.

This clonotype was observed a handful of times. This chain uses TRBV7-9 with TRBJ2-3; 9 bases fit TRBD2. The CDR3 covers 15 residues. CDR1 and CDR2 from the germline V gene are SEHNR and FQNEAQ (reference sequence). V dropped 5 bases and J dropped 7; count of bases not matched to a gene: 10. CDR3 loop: CASSPGLANSYTQYF. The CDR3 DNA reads TGTGCCAGCAGCCCAGGACTAGCGAACTCTTATACGCAGTATTTT.

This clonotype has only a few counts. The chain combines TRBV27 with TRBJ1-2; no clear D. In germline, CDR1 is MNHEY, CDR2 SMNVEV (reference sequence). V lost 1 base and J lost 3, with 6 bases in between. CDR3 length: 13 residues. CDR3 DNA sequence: TGTGCCAGCAGTTTATTAGCTGACTATGGCTACACCTTC. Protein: CASSLLADYGYTF.

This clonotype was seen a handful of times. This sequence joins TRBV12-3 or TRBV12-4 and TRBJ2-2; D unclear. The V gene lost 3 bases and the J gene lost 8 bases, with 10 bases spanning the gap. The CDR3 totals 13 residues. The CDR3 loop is CASSLSFQGELFF. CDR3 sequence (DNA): TGTGCCAGCAGTTTGAGTTTTCAAGGGGAGCTGTTTTTT.

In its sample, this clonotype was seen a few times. The CDR3 nucleotides read TGTGCCAGCAGATCGACAGGGCCCGATCAGCCCCAGCATTTT. This codes for CASRSTGPDQPQHF. The chain uses TRBV2 and TRBJ1-5, with TRBD1 identical over 7 bases. Per the germline V gene, CDR1 is SNHLY and CDR2 is FYNNEI. This CDR3 is 14 amino acids long. Trimming cost V 6 bases and J 5 bases; bases outside gene matches: 7.